This T cell receptor (beta chain) was observed in a study of T cell repertoires in cytomegalovirus infection. On this clonotype itself: The antigen remains unidentified.

TCRdb fed the reads into MiXCR, producing one record per CDR3 protein. The table includes about 830,000 distinct CDR3 sequences, about 30% detected once. Germline loops: CDR1 SGHNT, CDR2 YYREEE (reference sequence). Trimming took 2 bases from V and 4 from J; bases not matched to a gene: 4. This CDR3 has 14 amino acids. The clonotype comes from a human donor in good health (CMV status not recorded). Some clones in this sample may be carry-over from other donors' samples. Here the sequenced sample was cultured CD8+ T cells from PBMCs, taken from culture after CMV antigen stimulation. The chain employs TRBV5-4 and TRBJ2-3, with 7 bases matching TRBD2. CDR3 region: CASSLPGGSDTQYF. The CDR3 DNA sequence: TGTGCCAGCAGCTTACCCGGGGGGTCAGATACGCAGTATTTT.